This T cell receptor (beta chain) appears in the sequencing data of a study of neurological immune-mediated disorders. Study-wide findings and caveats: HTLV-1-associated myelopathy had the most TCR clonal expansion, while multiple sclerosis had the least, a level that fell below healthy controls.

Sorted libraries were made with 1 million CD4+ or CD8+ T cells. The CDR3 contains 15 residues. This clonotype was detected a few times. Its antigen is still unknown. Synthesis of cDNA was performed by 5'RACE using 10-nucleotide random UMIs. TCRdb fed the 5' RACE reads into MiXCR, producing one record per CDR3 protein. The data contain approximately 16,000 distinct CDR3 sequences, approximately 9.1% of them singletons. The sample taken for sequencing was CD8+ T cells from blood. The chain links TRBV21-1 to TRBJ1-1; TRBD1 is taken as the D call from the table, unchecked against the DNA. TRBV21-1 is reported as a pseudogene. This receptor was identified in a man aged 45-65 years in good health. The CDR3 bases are TGTGCCAGCTCACGACAGGGCCCCATGAACACTGAAGCTTTCTTT. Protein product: CASSRQGPMNTEAFF.